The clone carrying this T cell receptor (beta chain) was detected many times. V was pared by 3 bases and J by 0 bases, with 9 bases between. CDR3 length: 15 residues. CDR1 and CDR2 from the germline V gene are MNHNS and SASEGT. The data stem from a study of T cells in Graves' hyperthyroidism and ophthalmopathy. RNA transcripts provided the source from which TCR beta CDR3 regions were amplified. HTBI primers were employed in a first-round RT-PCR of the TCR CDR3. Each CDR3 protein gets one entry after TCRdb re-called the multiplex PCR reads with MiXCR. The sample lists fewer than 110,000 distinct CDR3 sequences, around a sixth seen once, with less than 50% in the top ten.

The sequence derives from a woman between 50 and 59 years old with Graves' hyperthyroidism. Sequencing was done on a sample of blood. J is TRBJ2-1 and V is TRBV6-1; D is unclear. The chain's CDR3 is CASSDESHSYNEQFF. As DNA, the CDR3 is TGTGCCAGCAGTGATGAGAGTCACTCCTACAATGAGCAGTTCTTC.